This TCR beta chain was recorded in a study of blood T cell repertoires in COVID-19. The overall study: Acute-phase and convalescent COVID-19 samples originated in the United States, Italy and Spain.

Each participant's cohort was designated according to participant-reported clinical history. Recovered participants had two consecutive negative NP/OP PCR tests, healthcare professional clearance, or symptom resolution. The CDR3 sequence is 13 residues long. Germline V gives CDR1 SSHAT, CDR2 FNYEAQ (reference sequence). In the original analysis: Nucleated cell number was recorded as an estimate derived from reference gene primer amplification. Using immunoSEQ multiplex PCR, the repertoire was profiled, and TCRdb retains in-frame clones only, with some absent. That table is the source of V, J and clone size, and D and trimming were worked out from the DNA. This table holds roughly 140,000 clones, around 80% found once. As regards this clone: A junction boundary mismatches the germline segment, possibly from a read error.

The source of this sequence is a man aged 50 or older who had recovered from COVID-19. The V gene is TRBV7-7, the J gene TRBJ1-1, with D hard to call. What was sequenced was PBMCs or T cells enriched from blood (not recorded which). Written as DNA, the CDR3 is TGTGCTAGCAGCTTAGATCGCGACACTGAAGCTTTCTTT. It encodes CASSLDRDTEAFF.